This T cell receptor (beta chain) is from a study of T cell responses to AZD1222 COVID-19 vaccine. Germline CDR1 ENHRY, CDR2 SYGVKD. This CDR3 has 15 amino acids. Details on this clone: Its antigen is undetermined. The junction does not match germline at one end; this may be a read error.

Generated by immunoSEQ multiplex PCR, the TCRdb table keeps only in-frame clones and is missing some. In the table there are 85,000 to 130,000 clones, roughly 86% of which are singletons. Study results and limitations: Donors skewed white British and female; clonal diversity was possibly underestimated. Spike-wide coverage was observed for vaccine-associated CD4 TCRs, with dominant responses at 160-218 and 743-854. When two AZD1222 doses had been given, Spike-specific TCR breadth and depth rose.

The J gene is TRBJ2-5, the V gene TRBV10-3, with D possibly being TRBD2 (6 bases). The sample was peripheral blood, taken 28 days after the second dose of the MenACWY control vaccine. This TCR derives from an adult who received the MenACWY meningococcal vaccine as a control. For the CDR3, the DNA is TGTGCCATCAGAGAGTCGCTTGGACTACAAGAGACCCAGTACTTC. Translated: CAIRESLGLQETQYF.